The 5 T cell receptor beta chains presented below share a single source sample, sequenced in a study of T cells in Graves' hyperthyroidism and ophthalmopathy (dated 2019 in TCRdb). The library was made by multiplex PCR. The reads were generated on an Illumina HiSeq 2000. Amplification of TCR beta CDR3 regions was carried out from RNA transcripts. The TCR CDR3 was subjected to a first round of RT-PCR using the HTBI primer set and the Qiagen OneStep RT-PCR kit. The raw public reads went through TCRdb reprocessing: fastp at Q25, MiXCR clone calling, in-frame beta chains kept. For every CDR3 protein sequence, its rows merge into one entry that carries the most common genes and DNA. This sample has 490,000 or so distinct CDR3 sequences in its table, and 22% of those were observed once. The ten biggest clones cover 45% to 55% of the sample. Sequencing was carried out using blood. The receptors stem from a woman between 70 and 85 years old with Graves' ophthalmopathy.

The table lists this clonotype with a few counts. The chain joins TRBV27 to TRBJ2-3; D is ambiguous. Trimming removed 6 bases at V and 2 bases at J, with 12 bases between. CDR1 MNHEY and CDR2 SMNVEV come from the germline V gene (reference sequence). The CDR3 totals 14 residues. Here the CDR3 reads CASSNYGTTDTQYF. CDR3 nucleotides: TGTGCCAGCAGCAATTACGGTACCACAGATACGCAGTATTTT.

With regard to this clonotype: Just one base apart from a much larger clone, this may be a read error. The chain has TRBV27 and TRBJ1-1; the match to TRBD1 covers 9 bases. V lost 5 bases to trimming and J lost 7 bases; unmatched junction nucleotides: 11. The CDR3 has 15 amino acids. Per the germline V gene, CDR1 is MNHEY and CDR2 is SMNVEV (reference sequence). The CDR3 DNA reads TGTGCCAGCAGTCTCCTACAGGGGGCTAGCATTGAAGCTTTCTTT. Protein sequence: CASSLLQGASIEAFF.

This clonotype came up a few times. This chain connects TRBV10-2 to TRBJ2-5; 8 bases are shared with TRBD1. This CDR3 is 14 amino acids long. Trimming at V came to 6 bases and at J to 5 bases, leaving 8 bases not matched to a gene. The germline gives CDR1 WSHSY, CDR2 SAAADI. The CDR3 coding sequence is TGCGCCAGCAGAGCCGGACAGGGATGGGAGACCCAGTACTTC. It is translated as CASRAGQGWETQYF.

This clonotype was counted between two and nine times. V usage is TRBV19 and J usage is TRBJ1-1, with D unclear. The germline V gene has CDR1 LNHDA and CDR2 SQIVND (reference sequence). CDR3 length equals 14 residues. Trimming stripped 7 bases from V and 1 base from J, with 13 bases between. The CDR3 DNA follows: TGTGCCAGTAAAGTAACGGTTGAGAACACTGAAGCTTTCTTT. Translating gives CASKVTVENTEAFF.

The chain carries TRBV19 and TRBJ2-7, with TRBD1 matching over 8 bases. The V and J ends lost 6 bases and 0 bases, in that order; junction bases with no gene match: 4. This CDR3 comprises 14 residues. The germline gives CDR1 LNHDA, CDR2 SQIVND (reference sequence). The CDR3 here is CASRRQGSSYEQYF. The DNA of the CDR3 is TGTGCCAGTAGAAGACAGGGGAGCTCCTACGAGCAGTACTTC.